This entry concerns a single TCR beta chain. The specificity of this receptor is unknown. Base qualities are not recorded, but no much larger clone differs from it by a single base. The immunoSEQ assay was applied to genomic DNA for TCRB CDR3 sequencing. For the original study's pipeline: Only productive TCRB rearrangements were included in the analyses. Defining a clone by its unique TCRB CDR3 sequence, the study calculated clonality as a productive clonality index derived from Shannon entropy. To calculate repertoire overlap between two samples, the template counts of each clone were considered relative to each sample's total templates. A correlation with a Spearman r of 0.61 was found between V-gene usage by flow cytometry and V-gene usage by TCRB sequencing. TCRdb mirrors the immuneACCESS table, restricted to in-frame sequences. Some clones are absent from its copies; in checked studies, under half trace to an unresolved V gene, and the reason for the others is unknown. V and J calls and clone size are given by that table; D and trimming were obtained from the DNA. Present in this sample are approximately 10,000 clones, around 82% of which were seen just once. Around a fifth of the sample is taken by the ten largest.

The data derive from a study of somatic mutations in cytotoxic T cells in rheumatoid arthritis (dated by TCRdb to about 2017). In the study overall: Sorted V beta1+ cells also underwent TCRB sequencing, and some V beta antibody-stained T-cell populations were flow-sorted at nearly 100% purity on a FACSAria II or Sony SH800. Whether expanded CD8+ T-cell clones in untreated, newly diagnosed rheumatoid arthritis carry somatic mutations was the study question, and clonality was characterized with TCRB deep sequencing. For 65 rheumatoid arthritis patients and 15 to 25 healthy controls, TCRB deep sequencing was carried out. Patients and controls did not essentially differ in median age, which was nearly identical between the groups.

The CDR3 sequence holds 14 residues, the cysteine and phenylalanine included. Kept here is only the CDR3 DNA, which spans 42 bases and is read in frame from base 1. V drops 6 bases and J drops 9 bases, leaving 18 bases in between. From the germline V gene (reference sequence), CDR1 is SEHNR and CDR2 is FQNEAQ. The study at large found these results: There was no significant difference in CD8+ T-cell clonality between rheumatoid arthritis patients and age-matched healthy controls. In 8 out of 65 patients, more than 20% of CD8+ cells belonged to the largest CD8+ clone, while several identical CD8+ TCRB sequences were shared between blood and synovial fluid. An increase of CD8+ clonality with age was seen in patients (Spearman r ≈ 0.5) but not in healthy controls. The expanded CD8+ clones had unknown antigen targets, and not appearing in virus-specific databases did not rule out that they were virus-specific. No adjustment for multiple comparisons was made for the slight TRBV07 underrepresentation in patients.

The 20 healthy controls were blood donors whose buffy coats were used; they had a median age of around 56 years (range about 21-80), and 50% to 55% were female. CD4+ and CD8+ cells were isolated by positive magnetic bead selection on an AutoMACS, and purity was checked by flow cytometry. Peripheral blood mononuclear cells were isolated by Ficoll-Paque PLUS density gradient separation. Nucleospin Tissue or Tissue XS kits were used to extract DNA from CD4-enriched, CD8-enriched or PBMC samples, and a Qubit 2.0 fluorometer was used for quantification. The sample comprised CD8+ T cells sorted from blood. This receptor was identified in a woman in her forties or fifties in good health. The chain employs TRBV7-9 and TRBJ2-1; the best D guess is TRBD2, with 6 bases matching. The CDR3 region has the sequence CASRDGLASSEQFF. The DNA sequence follows: TGTGCCAGCAGAGATGGGCTAGCGAGTAGTGAGCAGTTCTTC.